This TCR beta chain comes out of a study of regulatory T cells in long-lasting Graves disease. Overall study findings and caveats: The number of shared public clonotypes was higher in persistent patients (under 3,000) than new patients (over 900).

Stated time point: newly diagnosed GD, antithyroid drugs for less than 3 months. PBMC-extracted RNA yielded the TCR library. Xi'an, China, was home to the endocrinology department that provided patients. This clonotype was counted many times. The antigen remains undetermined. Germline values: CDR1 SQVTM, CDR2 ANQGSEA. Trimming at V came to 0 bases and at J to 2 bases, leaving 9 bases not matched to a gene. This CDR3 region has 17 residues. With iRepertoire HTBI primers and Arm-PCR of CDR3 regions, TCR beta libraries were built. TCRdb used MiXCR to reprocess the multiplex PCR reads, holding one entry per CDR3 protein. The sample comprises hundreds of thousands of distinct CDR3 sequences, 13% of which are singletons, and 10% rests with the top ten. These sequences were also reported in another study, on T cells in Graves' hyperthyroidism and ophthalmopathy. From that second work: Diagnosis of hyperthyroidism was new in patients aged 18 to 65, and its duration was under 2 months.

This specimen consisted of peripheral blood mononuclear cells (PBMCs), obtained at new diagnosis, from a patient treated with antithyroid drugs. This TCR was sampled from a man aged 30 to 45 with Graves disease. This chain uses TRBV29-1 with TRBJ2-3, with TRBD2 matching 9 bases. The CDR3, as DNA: TGCAGCGTTGAAGAAGGGGGGCGCGGGAGGGTCACAGATACGCAGTATTTT. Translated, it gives CSVEEGGRGRVTDTQYF.